This TCR beta chain originates from a study of blood T cell repertoires in COVID-19. Background on the study: Material from acute and convalescent COVID-19 was sourced from the United States, Italy and Spain.

The length of the CDR3 is 14 residues. The germline V gene has CDR1 LNHDA and CDR2 SQIVND (reference sequence). V was pared by 4 bases and J by 4 bases, with 13 bases between. Authors' data handling: Reference gene primer amplification yielded estimated nucleated cell counts. Generated by immunoSEQ multiplex PCR, the TCRdb table keeps only in-frame clones and is missing some. V and J calls and clone size come straight from that table; D and trimming were deduced from the DNA. Here the sample spans about 370,000 clones, 85% to 90% being singletons. Material: PBMCs or T cells enriched from blood (not recorded which). The V and J genes are TRBV19 and TRBJ1-1, with D hard to call. The sequence came from a woman aged 25 to 39 who had recovered from COVID-19. The CDR3 DNA reads TGTGCCAGTAGTACCACTAGGTGGAGCACTGAAGCTTTCTTT. Translation gives CASSTTRWSTEAFF.